Each of the 4 T cell receptor beta chains below was sequenced from the same sample in a study of monozygotic twins with inflammatory bowel disease (dated by TCRdb to between 2019 and 2020). Receptor amplification or capture employed 5' RACE. Sequencing relied on an Illumina HiSeq 2500. TCRdb reprocessed the reads and lists each CDR3 protein sequence as a single entry, with no DNA. The sample's table lists a count of more than 300,000 distinct CDR3 sequences. The ten largest make up 5% to 6% of the sample. The material sequenced was blood. The receptors derive from a human donor with ulcerative colitis or Crohn's disease, or a healthy co-twin of an affected twin (not recorded which).

The chain combines TRBV28 with TRBJ2-7; TCRdb gives TRBD1 as the D gene, but with no DNA this cannot be confirmed. Germline CDR1 reads MDHEN; CDR2 reads SYDVKM. The CDR3 has 12 residues. The chain's CDR3 is CASSRDTYEQYF.

This chain connects TRBV7-2 to TRBJ1-2; the TCRdb D gene call, TRBD1, has no DNA to confirm it. From germline, CDR1 is SGHTA and CDR2 FQGNSA. This CDR3 contains 15 residues. The CDR3 spells CASSGQGAIVYGYTF. Combining the CDR3 with reference TRBV7-2 and TRBJ1-2 gives the whole variable domain GAGVSQSPSNKVTEKGKDVELRCDPISGHTALYWYRQSLGQGLEFLIYFQGNSAPDKSGLPSDRFSAERTGGSVSTLTIQRTQQEDSAVYLCASSGQGAIVYGYTFGSGTRLTVV.

The rearrangement uses TRBV7-3 and TRBJ1-6; there is no DNA to check the TCRdb D call of TRBD1. The CDR3 totals 14 residues. Germline assignment: CDR1 SGHTA and CDR2 FQGTGA. The CDR3 here is CASSTDSQNSPLHF.

The chain couples TRBV27 to TRBJ2-3; TCRdb returns TRBD2, unconfirmable since there is no DNA. The germline V gene has CDR1 MNHEY and CDR2 SMNVEV (reference sequence). The CDR3 is 17 residues long. This CDR3 reads CASSPARLADSTDTQYF.